This T cell receptor (beta chain) was observed in a study of T and B cells in COVID-19 patients. Study in general: Most recovered patients had mild to moderate COVID-19 treated as outpatients. Of approximately 20 active-infection patients, 15 to 18 carried comorbidities linked to unfavorable COVID-19 outcome.

TRB rearrangements were amplified by multiplex PCR with BIOMED2 TRB-A/B primers. TCRdb recomputed calls from the multiplex PCR reads with MiXCR, one row per CDR3 protein. The table includes about 22,000 distinct CDR3 sequences, roughly 29% detected once. On this clonotype itself: What it recognizes is unknown.

Findings and limits, study-wide: Clonality of TRB repertoires was high in active COVID-19; recovery brought above-healthy diversity and richness.

From blood, about 250-500 ng of genomic DNA served as TRB template. Germline CDR1 reads SGHVT; CDR2 reads SQSDAQ. V lost 5 bases and J lost 3; bases outside the gene matches: 16. The CDR3 contains 17 residues. The TCR originated in a human donor who had recovered from COVID-19. Sequenced: blood. The genes are TRBV7-4 and TRBJ2-7; 7 bases map to TRBD1. The CDR3 DNA reads TGTGCCAGCAGCCGTCAGGGGGACACGGGATTTCGCTACGAGCAGTACTTC. Protein sequence: CASSRQGDTGFRYEQYF.